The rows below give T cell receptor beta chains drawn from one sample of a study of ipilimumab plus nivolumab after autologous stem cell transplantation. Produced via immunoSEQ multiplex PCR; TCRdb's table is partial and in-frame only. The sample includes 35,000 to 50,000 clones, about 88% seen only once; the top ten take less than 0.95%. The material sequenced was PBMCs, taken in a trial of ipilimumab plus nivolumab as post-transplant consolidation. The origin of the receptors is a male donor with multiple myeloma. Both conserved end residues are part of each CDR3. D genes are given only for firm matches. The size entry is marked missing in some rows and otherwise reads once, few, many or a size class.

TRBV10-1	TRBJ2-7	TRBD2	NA	CASSPGHSGRDYEQYF	TGCGCCAGCTCCCCCGGGCATAGCGGGAGAGATTACGAGCAGTACTTC
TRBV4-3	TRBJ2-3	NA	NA	CASSLDFASTDTQYF	TGCGCCAGCAGCCTTGACTTTGCTAGCACAGATACGCAGTATTTT
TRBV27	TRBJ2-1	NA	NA	CASSFLGGTGNEQFF	TGTGCCAGCAGTTTTTTGGGGGGTACGGGCAATGAGCAGTTCTTC
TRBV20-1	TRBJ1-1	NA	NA	CSAARQSEAFF	TGCAGTGCCGCCCGACAGTCTGAAGCTTTCTTT
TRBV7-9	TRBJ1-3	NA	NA	CASSGGRSGNTIYF	TGTGCCAGCAGCGGGGGGCGATCTGGAAACACCATATATTTT
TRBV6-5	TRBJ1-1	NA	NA	CASSYSAGKVEAFF	TGTGCCAGCAGTTACTCAGCGGGGAAGGTTGAAGCTTTCTTT
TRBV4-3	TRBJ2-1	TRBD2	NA	CASSLAGGSYNEQFF	TGCGCCAGCAGCCTAGCGGGGGGGTCATACAATGAGCAGTTCTTC
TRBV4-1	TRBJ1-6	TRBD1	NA	CASSQDFRYGTASRNSPLHF	TGCGCCAGCAGCCAAGATTTTCGTTATGGGACAGCCTCGAGGAATTCACCCCTCCACTTT
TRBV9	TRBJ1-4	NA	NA	CASSARSKVGAATNEKLFF	TGTGCCAGCAGCGCCCGCTCTAAGGTCGGAGCTGCAACTAATGAAAAACTGTTTTTT
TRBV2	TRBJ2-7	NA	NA	CASSQREVGRGLGEQYF	TGTGCCAGCAGTCAACGGGAGGTTGGCAGGGGGCTGGGCGAGCAGTACTTC
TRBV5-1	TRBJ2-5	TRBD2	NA	CASKPSGVEETQYF	TGCGCCAGCAAGCCTAGCGGGGTGGAAGAGACCCAGTACTTC
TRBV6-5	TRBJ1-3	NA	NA	CASRPDGVSGNTIYF	TGTGCCAGCAGACCGGACGGTGTCTCTGGAAACACCATATATTTT
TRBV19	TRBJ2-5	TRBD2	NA	CASSLGLAQGQETQYF	TGTGCCAGTAGTCTCGGACTAGCGCAAGGACAAGAGACCCAGTACTTC
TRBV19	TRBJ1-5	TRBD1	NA	CASSMGQPNQPQHF	TGTGCCAGTAGTATGGGACAGCCCAATCAGCCCCAGCATTTT
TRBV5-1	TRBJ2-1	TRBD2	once	CASSLGALTGGWNEQFF	TGCGCCAGCAGCTTAGGGGCTTTAACGGGAGGGTGGAATGAGCAGTTCTTC
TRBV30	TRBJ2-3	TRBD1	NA	CAWSRQGLPDTQYF	TGTGCCTGGAGCAGACAGGGGCTCCCAGATACGCAGTATTTT
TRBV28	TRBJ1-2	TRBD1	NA	CASSQPGQGNYGYTF	TGTGCCAGCAGTCAACCGGGACAGGGGAACTATGGCTACACCTTC
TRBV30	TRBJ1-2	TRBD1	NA	CAWSEGRGVSGYTF	TGTGCCTGGAGTGAAGGCAGGGGGGTATCTGGCTACACCTTC
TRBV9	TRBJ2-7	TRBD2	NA	CASSGRLAGSYEQYF	TGTGCCAGCAGCGGACGACTAGCGGGCTCCTACGAGCAGTACTTC
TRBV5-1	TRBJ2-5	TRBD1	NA	CASSFNRGRETQYF	TGCGCCAGCAGCTTTAACAGGGGTCGCGAGACCCAGTACTTC
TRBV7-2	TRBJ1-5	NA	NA	CASSLWTASNQPQHF	TGTGCCAGCAGCCTATGGACAGCTAGCAATCAGCCCCAGCATTTT